These T cell receptor beta chains were read from a single sample in a study of blood T cell repertoires in COVID-19. The table came from immunoSEQ multiplex PCR; TCRdb's copy has only in-frame clones and leaves some out. The sample has fewer than 350,000 clones; about 85% are singletons. Sequencing used PBMCs or T cells enriched from blood (not recorded which). These receptors originate from a woman between 25 and 40 years old who had been exposed to COVID-19. Both conserved end residues are part of each CDR3.

V gene	J gene	CDR3 protein
TRBV6-6	TRBJ2-5	CASSYSSVREETQYF
TRBV18	TRBJ1-6	CASSPPTENSPLHF
TRBV5-5	TRBJ1-4	CASSLGQSATNEKLFF
TRBV7-6	TRBJ2-1	CASSPQLAGVNNEQFF
TRBV2	TRBJ2-7	CASSGRLAGAYEQYF
TRBV16	TRBJ1-2	CASSQSPGLGGYTF
TRBV9	TRBJ2-1	CASSVAPGGPGNEQFF
TRBV5-8	TRBJ1-6	CASSRRQVFDSPLHF
TRBV7-3	TRBJ2-1	CASSPTSGAYNEQFF
TRBV18	TRBJ2-5	CASSPPRGETQYF
TRBV13	TRBJ1-1	CASSSRSAVTEAFF
TRBV2	TRBJ1-3	CASSFSGSGNTIYF
TRBV24-1	TRBJ2-1	CATSDLRDLGGRGNEQFF
TRBV6-1	TRBJ1-6	CASSEGTGISSYNSPLHF
TRBV6-1	TRBJ2-5	CASSEEDFRTQYF
TRBV27	TRBJ2-7	CASSWGTSTHEQYF
TRBV2	TRBJ1-2	CASGPRERLYGYTF
TRBV5-1	TRBJ1-2	CASSLGTSRDGYTF
TRBV19	TRBJ1-3	CATQPTVPISGNTIYF
TRBV6-4	TRBJ1-2	CASSDPTGSYGYTF
TRBV27	TRBJ1-6	CASSTRTGESSYNSPLHF
TRBV21-1	TRBJ1-2	CASSNRGAGYTF
TRBV19	TRBJ2-5	CASSGRTGGSETQYF
TRBV3-1/TRBV3-2	TRBJ1-4	CASSQSATNEKLFF
TRBV4-1	TRBJ2-1	CASSQDPREYWGNEQFF
TRBV9	TRBJ2-2	CASSVGQGGTGELFF
TRBV5-1	TRBJ2-3	CASSSGTSVTDTQYF
TRBV3-1/TRBV3-2	TRBJ2-7	CASSDGVQYF
TRBV2	TRBJ1-5	CASSKTGGGFQPQHF
TRBV28	TRBJ1-1	CASSLVGGAGEAFF
TRBV10-2	TRBJ1-6	CASSEPSQGKYNSPLHF
TRBV11-2	TRBJ1-2	CASSSLRRDRVGYTF
TRBV11-3	TRBJ2-5	CASSSGGAGETQYF
TRBV30	TRBJ1-3	CAWSVDSRSGNTIYF
TRBV10-3	TRBJ2-1	CAISETSGRYNEQFF
TRBV28	TRBJ2-7	CASSSEGLAAYEQYF
TRBV10-3	TRBJ1-6	CATRIRDKNSPLHF
TRBV3-1/TRBV3-2	TRBJ1-2	CASSQGWEQSLYGYTF
TRBV28	TRBJ1-2	CASSLEAPFYGYTF
TRBV6-6	TRBJ2-2	CASSHQSDRGLGAGELFF
TRBV28	TRBJ2-1	CASRNRGISSYNEQFF
TRBV18	TRBJ1-5	CASSPPGLGGNQPQHF
TRBV18	TRBJ1-4	CASSPSGIRRNEKLFF
TRBV6-2/TRBV6-3	TRBJ2-7	CASSPLGQLVGTYEQYF
TRBV7-2	TRBJ1-4	CASSSTGLGEKLFF
TRBV21-1	TRBJ2-1	CASSNNTGTSGYKTIYNEQFF
TRBV28	TRBJ1-1	CASSLLRAAFF
TRBV28	TRBJ1-1	CASSLSGFEAFF
TRBV6-2/TRBV6-3	TRBJ2-1	CASSYRGAGVGHNEQFF
TRBV28	TRBJ2-1	CASAVAGTSTYEQFF
TRBV6-2/TRBV6-3	TRBJ2-2	CASSYSMDSSGTGELFF
TRBV7-6	TRBJ2-2	CASSLMPGTNTGELFF
TRBV6-5	TRBJ2-3	CASRAPGSTDTQYF
TRBV5-4	TRBJ2-7	CASSSRGGYEQYF
TRBV27	TRBJ2-3	CASSFRGRGSTDTQYF
TRBV19	TRBJ1-1	CASKDRGVTEAFF
TRBV3-1/TRBV3-2	TRBJ2-7	CASSQRTSGQSSYEQYF
TRBV27	TRBJ2-1	CASSLYNEQFF
TRBV18	TRBJ2-3	CASSPLLDFSADTQYF